Listed below are T cell receptor beta chains from one sample, sequenced in a study of cytomegalovirus exposure and HLA in healthy donors. Clones were read by immunoSEQ multiplex PCR, and TCRdb kept only the in-frame ones, dropping some. This sample has about 170,000 clones, with roughly 80% found just once. The sequencing sample was made of PBMCs. These receptors came from a male donor in good health and CMV-seronegative. The CDR3 runs from the conserved cysteine through the conserved F or W. D genes are given only for firm matches. Size values are once, few and many counts, or a class for expanded clones, and some rows have none.

NA | TRBJ1-2 | NA | TRBV4-1 | CASSQVGAPVGYTF | TGCGCCAGCAGCCAAGTCGGTGCGCCCGTTGGCTACACCTTC
NA | TRBJ2-7 | TRBD2 | TRBV29-1 | CSVVRSSGRNEQYF | TGCAGCGTTGTACGGTCTAGCGGGAGAAACGAGCAGTACTTC
once | TRBJ1-1 | NA | TRBV19 | CASTFDSNTEAFF | TGTGCCAGTACCTTCGACAGCAACACTGAAGCTTTCTTT
NA | TRBJ2-3 | NA | TRBV9 | CASSVEGNRVFDTQYF | TGTGCCAGCAGCGTAGAAGGGAACAGGGTCTTCGATACGCAGTATTTT
NA | TRBJ2-5 | NA | TRBV18 | CASSQKGLETQYF | TGTGCCAGCTCACAAAAGGGGCTTGAGACCCAGTACTTC
NA | TRBJ2-3 | NA | TRBV15 | CATSRDRNTQYF | TGTGCCACCAGCAGAGATCGTAATACGCAGTATTTT
few | TRBJ1-5 | TRBD1 | TRBV6-1 | CASSIWTGEDQPQHF | TGTGCCAGCAGCATATGGACAGGTGAGGACCAGCCCCAGCATTTT
NA | TRBJ2-3 | TRBD2 | TRBV5-1 | CASSPGGGTDTQYF | TGCGCCAGCAGCCCGGGAGGAGGCACAGATACGCAGTATTTT
NA | TRBJ2-2 | NA | TRBV5-1 | CASSPGTSTGELFF | TGCGCCAGCAGTCCCGGGACATCGACCGGGGAGCTGTTTTTT
few | TRBJ2-2 | TRBD2 | TRBV7-2 | CASSLAGSNTGELFF | TGTGCCAGCAGTCTAGCGGGTTCGAACACCGGGGAGCTGTTTTTT
NA | TRBJ1-2 | NA | TRBV2 | CAISGTNYGYTF | TGTGCCATTTCCGGGACAAACTATGGCTACACCTTC
NA | TRBJ1-2 | TRBD1 | TRBV30 | CAWNLVDRGYGYTF | TGTGCCTGGAACTTGGTGGACAGGGGTTATGGCTACACCTTC
NA | TRBJ2-1 | TRBD1 | TRBV7-6 | CASSLADRGPRNEQFF | TGTGCCAGCAGCTTAGCGGACAGGGGGCCTAGGAATGAGCAGTTCTTC
NA | TRBJ2-1 | NA | TRBV6-1 | CASSEERQVGDRFF | TGTGCCAGCAGTGAAGAGCGACAGGTGGGTGATCGGTTCTTC
NA | TRBJ2-6 | NA | TRBV6-1 | CASSERSTGANVLTF | TGTGCCAGCAGTGAACGGAGTACTGGGGCCAACGTCCTGACTTTC
NA | TRBJ2-3 | NA | TRBV15 | CATSRDLGEADTQYF | TGTGCCACCAGCAGAGATTTGGGGGAGGCAGATACGCAGTATTTT
few | TRBJ2-1 | TRBD2 | TRBV2 | CASSVPGLEPEQFF | TGTGCCAGCAGTGTACCGGGACTAGAACCTGAGCAGTTCTTC
few | TRBJ1-1 | TRBD1 | TRBV6-1 | CASSDLRGFTEAFF | TGTGCCAGCAGTGATCTCAGGGGGTTCACTGAAGCTTTCTTT
NA | TRBJ2-1 | TRBD2 | TRBV9 | CASSPRLAEVLDEQFF | TGTGCCAGCAGCCCACGACTAGCGGAGGTTTTGGATGAGCAGTTCTTC
NA | TRBJ2-7 | TRBD1 | TRBV28 | CASRLRDSPYEQYF | TGTGCCAGCAGACTCCGGGACAGTCCCTACGAGCAGTACTTC
NA | TRBJ2-6 | NA | TRBV4-3 | CASSQVYRSTGSGANVLTF | TGCGCCAGCAGCCAAGTTTACAGATCCACAGGTTCCGGGGCCAACGTCCTGACTTTC
NA | TRBJ1-2 | NA | TRBV7-9 | CSSLDAYRGYTF | TGTTCCAGCCTAGACGCCTACAGGGGCTACACCTTC
NA | TRBJ2-3 | TRBD1 | TRBV5-4 | CASSSDRVTDTQYF | TGTGCCAGCAGCTCGGACAGGGTAACAGATACGCAGTATTTT
NA | TRBJ1-2 | NA | TRBV29-1 | CSAGRIVTGNNYGYTF | TGCAGCGCTGGGCGTATAGTGACAGGAAACAACTATGGCTACACCTTC
NA | TRBJ1-3 | NA | TRBV14 | CASSARWAGISGNTIYF | TGTGCCAGCAGCGCGCGCTGGGCAGGGATTTCTGGAAACACCATATATTTT
NA | TRBJ2-1 | TRBD1 | TRBV9 | CASSLGQGRTYNEQFF | TGTGCCAGCAGCCTGGGACAGGGAAGGACCTACAATGAGCAGTTCTTC
NA | TRBJ2-5 | NA | TRBV7-7 | CASSLGGGTVQETQYF | TGTGCCAGCAGCTTAGGGGGCGGGACAGTACAAGAGACCCAGTACTTC
few | TRBJ2-2 | TRBD2 | TRBV29-1 | CSVLGRADTGELFF | TGCAGCGTTCTGGGGAGGGCGGACACCGGGGAGCTGTTTTTT
NA | TRBJ1-4 | NA | TRBV5-1 | CASSTVPGEKLFF | TGCGCCAGCAGCACGGTACCGGGGGAAAAACTGTTTTTT
few | TRBJ2-3 | NA | TRBV30 | CAWSGGPTDTQYF | TGTGCCTGGAGTGGGGGGCCGACAGATACGCAGTATTTT
NA | TRBJ2-1 | NA | TRBV9 | CASSVVGGYNEQFF | TGTGCCAGCAGCGTAGTCGGCGGTTACAATGAGCAGTTCTTC
NA | TRBJ2-7 | NA | TRBV6-1 | CASSEYLAVSYEQYF | TGTGCCAGCAGTGAATATTTGGCCGTCTCCTACGAGCAGTACTTC
NA | TRBJ1-5 | NA | TRBV10-3 | CAISESSGAGGNQPQHF | TGTGCCATCAGTGAGTCGTCAGGGGCGGGCGGCAATCAGCCCCAGCATTTT
NA | TRBJ2-7 | TRBD1 | TRBV28 | CASSLVLGTELSYEQYF | TGTGCCAGCAGTTTAGTGTTGGGGACAGAACTATCCTACGAGCAGTACTTC
NA | TRBJ2-5 | NA | TRBV6-5 | CASSQMTRGLETQYF | TGTGCCAGCAGTCAGATGACTAGGGGATTAGAGACCCAGTACTTC
NA | TRBJ2-7 | TRBD2 | TRBV7-2 | CASSLVGTSGSAYEQYF | TGTGCCAGCAGCTTAGTAGGGACTAGCGGGAGTGCCTACGAGCAGTACTTC
NA | TRBJ2-5 | TRBD2 | TRBV7-8 | CASSPVRGGYQETQYF | TGTGCCAGCAGCCCCGTGCGGGGGGGGTACCAAGAGACCCAGTACTTC
NA | TRBJ1-3 | TRBD1 | TRBV9 | CAISATGTSGNTIYF | TGTGCCATCAGCGCGACAGGGACCTCTGGAAACACCATATATTTT
NA | TRBJ1-2 | NA | TRBV7-9 | CASSFSQVPYGYTF | TGTGCCAGCAGCTTTAGTCAGGTCCCGTATGGCTACACCTTC
NA | TRBJ2-1 | TRBD2 | TRBV28 | CASSSLASGVADEQFF | TGTGCCAGCAGCTCCCTAGCTAGCGGGGTAGCTGATGAGCAGTTCTTC
NA | TRBJ2-5 | TRBD2 | TRBV6-5 | CASSYASGIGETQYF | TGTGCCAGCAGTTACGCTAGCGGGATTGGAGAGACCCAGTACTTC
NA | TRBJ2-2 | NA | TRBV5-4 | CASSFGDTSNTGELFF | TGTGCCAGCAGCTTTGGGGACACCTCGAACACCGGGGAGCTGTTTTTT
once | TRBJ2-7 | TRBD2 | TRBV28 | CASSLGGGRTYEQYF | TGTGCCAGCAGTTTAGGGGGCGGGAGGACCTACGAGCAGTACTTC
NA | TRBJ2-6 | NA | TRBV11-2 | CASSEGRGARGANVLTF | TGTGCCAGCAGCGAAGGTCGGGGGGCTAGGGGGGCCAACGTCCTGACTTTC
NA | TRBJ2-5 | NA | TRBV2 | CASSWTASQETQYF | TGTGCCAGCAGCTGGACAGCTTCTCAAGAGACCCAGTACTTC
once | TRBJ2-7 | NA | TRBV19 | CASSRSGGTSYEQYF | TGTGCCAGTAGTCGGTCAGGGGGGACTTCCTACGAGCAGTACTTC
NA | TRBJ1-1 | NA | TRBV6-5 | CASTTREEDEAFF | TGTGCCAGCACTACCCGGGAGGAGGACGAAGCTTTCTTT
NA | TRBJ2-7 | TRBD1 | TRBV6-6 | CASSVTGTGSYEQYF | TGTGCCAGCAGTGTGACCGGGACAGGATCATACGAGCAGTACTTC
NA | TRBJ1-2 | NA | TRBV23-1 | CASSQAPPGILDYGYTF | TGCGCCAGCAGTCAAGCGCCTCCGGGAATATTGGACTATGGCTACACCTTC
few | TRBJ2-1 | NA | TRBV5-1 | CASSPRVGNYNEQFF | TGCGCCAGCAGCCCACGGGTTGGCAACTACAATGAGCAGTTCTTC